The 8 T cell receptor beta chains reported below all come from one sample, sequenced in a study of control samples from healthy donors and cancer patients. Generated by immunoSEQ multiplex PCR, the TCRdb table keeps only in-frame clones and is missing some. Altogether 80,000 to 100,000 clones are present, over 85% being singletons, with the ten largest covering less than 3.5%. The material sequenced was blood. The receptors were sampled from a human donor in good health. The donor label of this sample is uncertain.

This CDR3 reads CASSLSRVTNEKLFF. The CDR3 bases are TGTGCCAGCAGCCTATCCAGGGTGACTAATGAAAAACTGTTTTTT. This sequence joins TRBV14 and TRBJ1-4, with a weak D call TRBD1 (5 bases). Trimming took 4 bases from V and 2 from J, leaving 11 bases between them. The CDR3 covers 15 residues. Germline V gene lookup returns CDR1 SGHDN and CDR2 FVKESK.

The rearrangement joins TRBV3-1 (or the pseudogene TRBV3-2) to TRBJ1-4, with unresolved D. The germline gives CDR1 LGHDT, CDR2 YNNKEL (reference sequence). The V end lost 3 bases, the J end lost 0 bases, and 8 bases lay between the germline ends. The CDR3 runs 15 residues. The chain's CDR3 is CASSQAKTTNEKLFF. DNA for the CDR3: TGTGCCAGCAGCCAGGCGAAGACAACTAATGAAAAACTGTTTTTT.

Here the CDR3 reads CASSPTAQETQYF. The CDR3 DNA is TGTGCCAGCAGCCCGACAGCCCAAGAGACCCAGTACTTC. The genes are TRBV3-1 (or the pseudogene TRBV3-2) and TRBJ2-5; TRBD1 is a possible D gene (5 bases). Trimming took 4 bases from V and 1 from J, leaving 7 bases between them. CDR1 and CDR2 from the germline V gene are LGHDT and YNNKEL (reference sequence). The CDR3 is 13 residues long.

The chain has TRBV10-3 and TRBJ2-1, with a possible D match to TRBD1 (5 bases). The V end was cut by 10 bases, the J end by 7 bases, with 17 bases between. The CDR3 spans 13 residues. The germline V gene encodes CDR1 ENHRY and CDR2 SYGVKD. The CDR3: CATGHPTVNEQFF. CDR3 coding DNA: TGTGCCACCGGGCATCCGACAGTTAATGAGCAGTTCTTC.

The rearrangement joins TRBV5-5 to TRBJ2-2; TRBD1 is a possible D gene (6 bases). Per germline, CDR1 SGHKS and CDR2 YYEKEE (reference sequence). The CDR3 has 15 residues. The V and J ends lost 4 bases and 1 base respectively, with 11 bases between them. Here the CDR3 DNA reads TGTGCCAGCAGCCGATCGGGACAGAACACCGGGGAGCTGTTTTTT. This gives the protein CASSRSGQNTGELFF. Based on the CDR3 plus reference TRBV5-5 and TRBJ2-2, the full variable domain is DAGVTQSPTHLIKTRGQQVTLRCSPISGHKSVSWYQQVLGQGPQFIFQYYEKEERGRGNFPDRFSARQFPNYSSELNVNALLLGDSALYLCASSRSGQNTGELFFGEGSRLTVL.

This clone was counted once. V is TRBV10-2 and J is TRBJ2-1; D is perhaps TRBD1 (5 bases). Germline V gives CDR1 WSHSY, CDR2 SAAADI. V was clipped by 0 bases and J by 4 bases, with 7 bases between them. This CDR3 is built from 14 residues. The CDR3 DNA reads as TGCGCCAGCAGTGAGTCAGGACAATACAATGAGCAGTTCTTC. It yields the protein CASSESGQYNEQFF.

This sequence joins TRBV30 and TRBJ1-2; the D gene is possibly TRBD1 (5 bases). With 0 bases removed from V and 4 bases from J, the gap between germline ends came to 12 bases. This CDR3 contains 14 residues. Per germline, CDR1 GTSNPN and CDR2 SVGIG (reference sequence). The CDR3: CAWSVGSGVYGYTF. As DNA, the CDR3 is TGTGCCTGGAGTGTAGGTTCGGGGGTCTATGGCTACACCTTC.

A remark on this clone: At one boundary the junction diverges from the germline segment, which might be a read error. The V call is TRBV6-2 or TRBV6-3, the J call TRBJ2-2, with 7 bases fitting TRBD1. Germline CDR1 is MNHEY and CDR2 is SVGEGT. CDR3 length equals 16 residues. The CDR3 bases are TGTGCCAGCAGTTCCCCATCCGGGACAGCGACCGGCGAGCTGTTTTTT. Its translation is CASSSPSGTATGELFF.